The 32 T cell receptor beta chains presented below share a single source sample, sequenced in a study of blood T cell repertoires in COVID-19. Profiled with immunoSEQ multiplex PCR; TCRdb holds only in-frame clones, not every one. The repertoire includes more than 150,000 clones, 82% of them detected once, and about 5.5% sits in the top ten. The sample comprised peripheral blood. Receptors originate from a woman aged 25 to 39 with acute or convalescent COVID-19.

The genes are TRBV4-3 and TRBJ2-2; TRBD2 agrees at 10 bases. Germline CDR1 reads LGHNA; CDR2 reads YSLEER. Trimming at V came to 3 bases and at J to 5 bases, leaving 9 bases not matched to a gene. The CDR3 sequence is 17 residues long. CDR3 DNA sequence: TGCGCCAGCAGCCAGGAAGCGGGGGGGCGGTCAACCGGGGAGCTGTTTTTT. It yields the protein CASSQEAGGRSTGELFF.

The count of this clone is one. This chain connects TRBV6-5 to TRBJ1-5; unclear D gene. V shed 6 bases and J shed 0 bases, with 9 bases lying between them. Germline CDR1 reads MNHEY; CDR2 reads SVGAGI. CDR3 size: 14 residues. The CDR3 DNA reads as TGTGCCAGCAGCCGAGTCGGTAGCAATCAGCCCCAGCATTTT. Translated, it gives CASSRVGSNQPQHF.

The chain recombines TRBV30 with TRBJ2-7; 7 nucleotides agree with TRBD1. CDR3 size: 13 residues. Trimming at V came to 6 bases and at J to 6 bases, leaving 11 bases not matched to a gene. Germline lookup yields CDR1 GTSNPN and CDR2 SVGIG (reference sequence). The chain's CDR3 is CACPATGALEQYF. The DNA of the CDR3 is TGTGCCTGCCCCGCAACAGGGGCCCTCGAGCAGTACTTC.

There are a few counts of this clone. The chain carries TRBV5-1 and TRBJ1-4; D is unclear. The CDR3 has 15 residues. The V end lost 1 base, the J end lost 0 bases, and 7 bases lay between the germline ends. Germline-derived CDR1 and CDR2 are SGHRS and YFSETQ. CDR3 sequence reads: CASSLRGTTNEKLFF. The CDR3 nucleotides are TGCGCCAGCAGCTTGAGAGGGACAACTAATGAAAAACTGTTTTTT.

This clone was recorded at least ten times. V gene TRBV10-2 combines with J gene TRBJ2-2; 8 bases fit TRBD1. V lost 10 bases to trimming and J lost 4 bases; unmatched junction nucleotides: 5. Germline CDR1 is WSHSY and CDR2 is SAAADI. The CDR3 totals 13 residues. The CDR3 reads CATRTGSTGELFF. DNA for the CDR3: TGCGCCACTCGGACAGGGAGCACCGGGGAGCTGTTTTTT.

This clone was observed a few times. The gene calls are TRBV5-1 and TRBJ1-2; D gene uncertain. Germline assignment: CDR1 SGHRS and CDR2 YFSETQ. This CDR3 contains 13 residues. Trimming removed 0 bases at V and 2 bases at J, with 5 bases between. CDR3: CASSLGRNYGYTF. For the CDR3, the DNA is TGCGCCAGCAGCTTGGGTCGGAACTATGGCTACACCTTC. The full variable domain, completed using reference TRBV5-1 and TRBJ1-2, is KAGVTQTPRYLIKTRGQQVTLSCSPISGHRSVSWYQQTPGQGLQFLFEYFSETQRNKGNFPGRFSGRQFSNSRSEMNVSTLELGDSALYLCASSLGRNYGYTFGSGTRLTVV.

The chain is built from TRBV7-6 and TRBJ1-4; D not certain. Germline CDR1 is SGHVS and CDR2 is FNYEAQ. The V end lost 1 base, the J end lost 3 bases, and 9 bases lay between the germline ends. The CDR3 has 15 residues. The CDR3 protein is CASSLVPAANEKLFF. In DNA form, the CDR3 reads TGTGCCAGCAGCTTAGTACCAGCGGCTAATGAAAAACTGTTTTTT.

The V gene is TRBV6-6, the J gene TRBJ1-4; the D gene is possibly TRBD1 (5 bases). The length of the CDR3 is 14 residues. With 10 bases removed from V and 4 bases from J, the gap between germline ends came to 16 bases. Germline CDR1 reads MNHNY; CDR2 reads SVGAGI (reference sequence). The CDR3 sequence: CATERDSFNEKLFF. In DNA, the CDR3 is TGTGCCACCGAACGGGACTCGTTTAATGAAAAACTGTTTTTT.

The rearrangement joins TRBV19 to TRBJ2-1; TRBD2 matches 10 bases. CDR3 length: 17 amino acids. From germline, CDR1 is LNHDA and CDR2 SQIVND (reference sequence). V trimming: 5 bases; J trimming: 0 bases; junction bases outside the gene matches: 7. CDR3 sequence: CASSPYSSGSSYNEQFF. In DNA, the CDR3 is TGTGCCAGTAGTCCGTATTCTAGCGGGAGCTCCTACAATGAGCAGTTCTTC. The variable domain in full, completed from reference TRBV19 and TRBJ2-1, reads DGGITQSPKYLFRKEGQNVTLSCEQNLNHDAMYWYRQDPGQGLRLIYYSQIVNDFQKGDIAEGYSVSREKKESFPLTVTSAQKNPTAFYLCASSPYSSGSSYNEQFFGPGTRLTVL.

CDR3 sequence (DNA): TGTGCCAGCAGCCAAGACCAAGGATGGGACAGGGGGATAGATTCGAACACCGGGGAGCTGTTTTTT. It codes for CASSQDQGWDRGIDSNTGELFF. J is TRBJ2-2 and V is TRBV14; 11 bases match TRBD1. The CDR3 is 22 residues long. Germline V gene data show CDR1 as SGHDN and CDR2 as FVKESK. Trimming took 0 bases from V and 0 from J; bases not matched to a gene: 15.

The J gene is TRBJ2-1, the V gene TRBV7-2; D ambiguous. This CDR3 has 11 amino acids. Germline V lookup: CDR1 SGHTA, CDR2 FQGNSA. V was cut by 4 bases and J by 8 bases, with 6 bases left in between. The CDR3 reads CASSSSYEQFF. CDR3 DNA: TGTGCCAGCAGCTCTTCGTATGAGCAGTTCTTC.

The genes are TRBV6-5 and TRBJ1-2; D is unclear. Trimming shortened V by 4 bases and J by 5 bases, and 11 bases separated the two germline ends. Germline CDR1 and CDR2: MNHEY and SVGAGI. The CDR3 has 13 residues. The CDR3 is CASSWAGGYGYTF. The CDR3 DNA follows: TGTGCCAGCAGTTGGGCAGGAGGGTATGGCTACACCTTC.

The chain uses TRBV5-4 and TRBJ2-5; 7 nucleotides line up with TRBD2. The CDR3 runs 15 residues. Germline loops: CDR1 SGHNT, CDR2 YYREEE (reference sequence). V was pared by 4 bases and J by 1 base, with 7 bases of the junction left unmatched. This CDR3 reads CASSPPLAPQETQYF. CDR3 DNA: TGTGCCAGCAGCCCCCCACTAGCGCCCCAAGAGACCCAGTACTTC.

This chain uses TRBV11-3 with TRBJ2-5; no definite D call. The CDR3 has 14 residues. Germline V CDR1 and CDR2: SGHNT, YENEEA. V lost 5 bases and J lost 2, with 12 bases in between. The DNA for the CDR3 is TGTGCCAGCAGCGACACCCGCAAGCAAGAGACCCAGTACTTC. It encodes CASSDTRKQETQYF.

This chain uses TRBV27 with TRBJ2-3, with 8 bases lining up with TRBD1. The V gene's germline CDR1 is MNHEY and CDR2 SMNVEV (reference sequence). The trim removed 5 bases at V and 2 bases at J, leaving 9 bases unmatched. The CDR3 runs 16 residues. In DNA, the CDR3 is TGTGCCAGCAGTCCCATCGGACAGGGTTCCACAGATACGCAGTATTTT. Translation gives CASSPIGQGSTDTQYF.

This rearrangement joins TRBV15 to TRBJ1-1; 8 nucleotides agree with TRBD1. From germline, CDR1 is LNHNV and CDR2 YYDKDF (reference sequence). CDR3 length: 16 amino acids. Unmatched junction bases numbered 9, after V lost 3 bases and J lost 3 bases. The CDR3 loop is CATSRTGVGPYTEAFF. CDR3 DNA sequence: TGTGCCACCAGCAGGACAGGGGTCGGCCCCTACACTGAAGCTTTCTTT.

The rearrangement links TRBV5-3 to TRBJ1-2; no clear D gene. TRBV5-3 is an open reading frame, and its role is uncertain. The CDR3 contains 14 residues. The ends were cut back, 2 bases at V and 4 bases at J, with 12 bases in the middle. CDR3 residues: CARSLKGERYGYTF. The CDR3 DNA follows: TGTGCCAGAAGCTTAAAGGGAGAACGCTATGGCTACACCTTC.

The CDR3 region has the DNA TGTGCCAGCAGCTCCCAGACAGGGAGATGGGATAGCAATCAGCCCCAGCATTTT. It translates to CASSSQTGRWDSNQPQHF. The chain couples TRBV7-8 to TRBJ1-5, with 7 bases aligning to TRBD1. The J segment lost 0 bases and the V segment lost 4 bases, leaving 12 bases of the junction unmatched. Germline V CDR1 and CDR2: SGHVS, FQNEAQ. This CDR3 has 18 residues.

The chain uses TRBV4-1 and TRBJ1-5, with D possibly being TRBD1 (5 bases). Germline V gene sequence: CDR1 MGHRA, CDR2 YSYEKL. Trimming took off 3 bases at V and 7 bases at J, with 13 bases between the two ends. The CDR3 spans 14 residues. The CDR3 region is CASSQGGTGQPQHF. The CDR3 DNA follows: TGCGCCAGCAGCCAGGGGGGTACAGGACAGCCCCAGCATTTT.

The chain couples TRBV5-4 to TRBJ1-1; weak D call: TRBD1 (6 bases). The V gene's germline CDR1 is SGHNT and CDR2 YYREEE (reference sequence). The CDR3 runs to 13 residues. Trimming removed 3 bases from V and 4 bases from J, with 10 bases in between. The CDR3 region has the DNA TGTGCCAGCAGCTCTGTAGGGGGCACTGAAGCTTTCTTT. It is translated as CASSSVGGTEAFF.

The gene calls are TRBV27 and TRBJ2-3; TRBD2 matches 8 bases. Germline lookup yields CDR1 MNHEY and CDR2 SMNVEV (reference sequence). With 7 bases clipped from V and 2 bases from J, the junction kept 14 bases outside the gene matches. The CDR3 loop spans 17 amino acids. The CDR3 protein is CASTSIGASGFTDTQYF. The DNA of the CDR3 is TGTGCCAGCACCTCTATAGGGGCTAGCGGGTTCACAGATACGCAGTATTTT.

The table lists this clone with a count of one. The chain combines TRBV5-1 with TRBJ2-1; a possible D gene is TRBD2 (5 bases). This CDR3 contains 16 residues. Germline assignment: CDR1 SGHRS and CDR2 YFSETQ. The V end was cut by 0 bases, the J end by 0 bases, with 10 bases between. The CDR3 protein is CASSLGGLSSYNEQFF. CDR3 nucleotide sequence: TGCGCCAGCAGCTTGGGAGGACTTAGCTCCTACAATGAGCAGTTCTTC.

The chain recombines TRBV15 with TRBJ2-3; maybe TRBD2 (6 bases). Trimming stripped 3 bases from V and 8 bases from J, with 18 bases between. Per germline, CDR1 LNHNV and CDR2 YYDKDF (reference sequence). There are 15 residues in the CDR3. The DNA of the CDR3 is TGTGCCACCAGCAGTGGGGGGTCTAGCAGTGGTACGCAGTATTTT. Its translation: CATSSGGSSSGTQYF.

This sequence joins TRBV6-1 and TRBJ2-3; 13 bases fit TRBD2. The V gene end was trimmed by 4 bases and the J gene end by 2 bases; junction bases not matched to a gene: 3. Germline loops: CDR1 MNHNS, CDR2 SASEGT. This CDR3 has 16 amino acids. The CDR3, as DNA: TGTGCCAGCAGTGCCACTAGCGGGGGGGCCACAGATACGCAGTATTTT. Amino acids: CASSATSGGATDTQYF.

The V gene is TRBV13, the J gene TRBJ2-5; 7 nucleotides line up with TRBD1. J lost 5 bases, V lost 3 bases, and 15 bases had no gene match. Germline-derived CDR1 and CDR2 are PRHDT and FYEKMQ (reference sequence). CDR3 length equals 17 residues. The CDR3 reads CASSFALTGQTGETQYF. The CDR3 nucleotides are TGTGCCAGCAGCTTCGCTCTTACGGGACAGACAGGGGAGACCCAGTACTTC.

The DNA of the CDR3 is TGTGCCAGCAGCTGGAGAGGGGGCACTGAAGCTTTCTTT. This sequence encodes CASSWRGGTEAFF. The V call is TRBV5-6, the J call TRBJ1-1, with D maybe TRBD1 (6 bases). Trimming shortened V by 3 bases and J by 4 bases, and 10 bases separated the two germline ends. The CDR3 runs 13 residues. Germline V gives CDR1 SGHDT, CDR2 YYEEEE. Drawing the rest from reference TRBV5-6 and TRBJ1-1, the complete variable domain is DAGVTQSPTHLIKTRGQQVTLRCSPKSGHDTVSWYQQALGQGPQFIFQYYEEEERQRGNFPDRFSGHQFPNYSSELNVNALLLGDSALYLCASSWRGGTEAFFGQGTRLTVV.

The chain joins TRBV10-1 to TRBJ1-6; D is unresolved. This CDR3 has 13 amino acids. V was cut by 7 bases and J by 7 bases, with 11 bases left in between. The V gene's germline CDR1 is WNHNN and CDR2 SYGVQD (reference sequence). CDR3: CASNGFPNSPLHF. The CDR3 DNA reads as TGCGCCAGCAACGGTTTCCCGAATTCACCCCTCCACTTT.

This sequence joins TRBV19 and TRBJ2-2; tentatively, D is TRBD1 (6 bases). Looked up from germline, CDR1 is LNHDA and CDR2 is SQIVND (reference sequence). The CDR3 has 15 residues. V was clipped by 6 bases and J by 4 bases, with 15 bases between them. CDR3 coding DNA: TGTGCCAGTAGAATGGCAGGGGTTCGCACCGGGGAGCTGTTTTTT. Translated: CASRMAGVRTGELFF.

The rearrangement links TRBV6-2 or TRBV6-3 to TRBJ2-7; weak D call: TRBD2 (6 bases). Germline V gives CDR1 MNHEY, CDR2 SVGEGT. The CDR3 is 15 amino acids. V gave up 5 bases and J gave up 0 bases, with 14 bases separating them. The CDR3 is CASSPGTGSSYEQYF. The CDR3 DNA reads as TGTGCCAGCAGTCCGGGGACCGGGAGCTCCTACGAGCAGTACTTC.

The chain couples TRBV11-1 to TRBJ2-1; a possible D gene is TRBD2 (6 bases). The CDR3 runs to 15 residues. V lost 5 bases, J lost 5 bases, and 16 bases lay in between. Germline-derived CDR1 and CDR2 are SGHAT and FQDESV (reference sequence). The CDR3 region is CASSTRRLAHNEQFF. DNA for the CDR3: TGTGCCAGCAGCACACGGCGGCTAGCGCACAATGAGCAGTTCTTC.

This chain links TRBV14 with TRBJ2-7; unclear D gene. Trimming stripped 6 bases from V and 2 bases from J, with 5 bases between. The CDR3 length is 11 residues. Germline CDR1 is SGHDN and CDR2 is FVKESK. The CDR3 is CASSSAYEQYF. The CDR3 DNA sequence: TGTGCCAGCAGTTCTGCCTACGAGCAGTACTTC.

The chain joins TRBV29-1 to TRBJ2-7; 8 bases map to TRBD1. V was pared by 7 bases and J by 2 bases, with 7 bases of the junction left unmatched. Germline values: CDR1 SQVTM, CDR2 ANQGSEA. The CDR3 loop spans 13 amino acids. CDR3 in amino acids: CSGGTGIPYEQYF. In nucleotides, the CDR3 is TGCAGCGGGGGGACAGGCATACCCTACGAGCAGTACTTC.